This is a list of T cell receptor beta chains from one sample in a study of shared clonotypes between healthy human individuals. Clones were sequenced by immunoSEQ multiplex PCR, and TCRdb holds only the in-frame ones, with some missing. The sample has 2.5 million or so clones; around nine tenths are singletons. Sample: naive CD4+ T cells sorted from blood. The receptors here all came from a man between 18 and 35 years old in good health. Each CDR3 is given with its conserved first and last residue. The D gene is left open where the match is weak.

cdr3_length d_call v_call cdr3_aa
14 TRBD1 TRBV7-6 CASSLGQGRDTQYF
15 - TRBV2 CASRKSKDSNQPQHF
13 - TRBV30 CAWSLALQETQYF
14 TRBD2 TRBV10-1 CASNGGRAGDEQFF
15 - TRBV6-6 CASSPPGLANEKLFF
11 - TRBV6-5 CATRTLTEAFF
15 TRBD1 TRBV5-1 CASSFEGAGIYGYTF
16 - TRBV5-6 CASSLGPEGSGNTIYF
15 TRBD1 TRBV28 CASSLPDRGDYGYTF
13 TRBD1 TRBV18 CASSPVQGYEQYF
14 - TRBV2 CASLRVSSSYEQYF
11 - TRBV18 CASSGDETQYF
15 - TRBV2 CASSPPRDLHHEQYF
16 - TRBV30 CAWSPLRAGLDSPLHF